This TCR beta chain was recorded in a study of T cell responses to AZD1222 COVID-19 vaccine (dated by TCRdb to about 2021). About the full investigation: AZD1222 recipients whose second dose came at about 4 weeks and those whose second dose came at about 12 weeks were combined into one group, since spike-specific TCR depth and breadth did not differ between the two schedules. Trial participants were enrolled by age into subgroups of 18-55, 56-69 and 70-plus years, and approximately 150, 30 and 60 TCR-sequenced participants, respectively, were included in these subgroups. TCR sequencing covered 230 to 250 trial participants: 200 to 210 given two doses of AZD1222 and 26 given two doses of MenACWY control vaccine. Overall study results and their limits: The vaccine-associated CD4 TCRs covered the entire spike protein, and the dominant responses fell in regions 160-218 and 743-854. Participants were mostly white British and included more females than males, and it was suggested by the authors that clonal diversity may have been underestimated. A significant rise in spike-specific TCR breadth and depth was observed after two AZD1222 doses relative to day 0 and relative to MenACWY recipients. Reportedly, almost half of the unique spike-specific TCRs recognized epitopes lying outside the regions that are mutated in the B.1.351 and B.1.1.7 variants. In the small 56-69-year group, the increase in depth fell short of significance, most likely because of low power. Conclusions about previously exposed vaccinees are limited because only a handful of AZD1222 recipients were SARS-CoV-2 seropositive at baseline. Because no day 14 peak-response samples were available, repertoires were characterized only after the peak T cell response.

The meaning of the sample's time point label: baseline before first vaccination. Vaccinee samples were obtained from the UK trials COV001 and COV002, which included a single-blind randomized controlled phase 2/3 trial of AZD1222 (ChAdOx1 nCoV-19) in healthy adults. For TCRbeta chain sequencing, PBMC samples from trial participants were taken at day 0 and at day 28 after the second dose. The CDR3 regions of human TCRbeta chains were analyzed by immunosequencing. Under the source paper's analysis protocol: TCRs in the repertoires were compared against a reference library of SARS-CoV-2-specific TCRs that had been generated with the MIRA antigen-specificity platform. Breadth meant the fraction of unique TCRs that were SARS-CoV-2-associated, whereas depth meant the fraction of total T cells that were SARS-CoV-2-associated. Using the MIRA data, each spike-specific TCR was mapped to the spike region that the TCR reacts to and placed in a CD4 or CD8 class. Log10-transformed breadth and depth values were compared by one-way ANOVA with Sidak's multiple comparisons tests. In its TCRdb copy, this immuneACCESS table keeps in-frame sequences only and misses some clones. Where compared with another copy, unresolved V genes explain less than half of these, and the others have no known cause. That table is the source of V, J and clone size, and D and trimming were worked out from the DNA. This sample is represented by roughly 170,000 clones; 85% to 90% of them were singletons. 0.4% to 0.5% of the sample lies in the top ten.

Remarks on this clone: This receptor's antigen is unknown. The record has no base qualities; no much larger clone is one base away.

CDR1 and CDR2 (MDHEN, SYDVKM) derive from the germline V gene. V is clipped by 5 bases and J by 7 bases, and the sequence between their germline boundaries is 18 bases long. Its CDR3 holds 15 amino acids, cysteine through phenylalanine. This entry keeps only the CDR3 DNA: 45 bases, framed from base 1. The receptor was derived from an adult in good health. This sequence uses TRBV28 and TRBJ1-5; TRBD1 is a possible D gene, resting on 5 matching bases. Sequencing was performed on peripheral blood, taken on day 0 of AZD1222 vaccination. The CDR3 reads as follows: CASSTPRRVGQPQHF. Read as DNA, the sequence is TGTGCCAGCAGTACCCCCCGCAGGGTTGGGCAGCCCCAGCATTTT.